Listed here are 31 T cell receptor beta chains from one sample, sequenced in a study of early T cells in non-severe SARS-CoV-2 infection. TCRdb re-called the 5' RACE reads with MiXCR, one entry per CDR3 protein. In the table there are approximately 84,000 distinct CDR3 sequences, roughly 13% of which are singletons. The source material was whole blood. These receptor sequences come from an adult who was a healthcare worker with PCR-confirmed SARS-CoV-2 infection or an uninfected control (not recorded which).

The chain couples TRBV3-1 to TRBJ2-4; D uncertain. This CDR3 has 11 residues. V dropped 5 bases and J dropped 8 bases, with 7 bases sitting between them. Germline CDR1 LGHDT, CDR2 YNNKEL (reference sequence). CDR3: CASSTWDIQYF. The CDR3 coding sequence is TGTGCCAGCAGCACCTGGGACATTCAGTACTTC.

This clonotype was counted a few times. The rearrangement uses TRBV24-1 and TRBJ2-3; TRBD2 matches 8 bases. J was trimmed by 5 bases and V by 9 bases; bases with no gene match: 12. The CDR3 has 15 amino acids. In germline, CDR1 is KGHDR, CDR2 SFDVKD. CDR3 DNA: TGTGCCACCCAGTCGGGGCGGGAGGCCGGAGATACGCAGTATTTT. This gives the protein CATQSGREAGDTQYF.

The chain carries TRBV24-1 and TRBJ2-1; TRBD2 aligns across 8 bases. The CDR3 length is 15 residues. Germline V gives CDR1 KGHDR, CDR2 SFDVKD. J was trimmed by 8 bases and V by 4 bases; bases with no gene match: 9. CDR3 nucleotide sequence: TGTGCCACCAGTGACCTATCGACTAGCGCCTATGAGCAGTTCTTC. Translation: CATSDLSTSAYEQFF.

This clonotype has just a few counts. The chain employs TRBV12-5 and TRBJ1-5; D gene uncertain. V was pared by 4 bases and J by 2 bases, with 15 bases between. Germline CDR1 reads LGHNT; CDR2 reads FRNRAP. There are 16 residues in the CDR3. In nucleotides, the CDR3 is TGTGCTAGTGGTTCCCCTCGGCCGGGCGGCAATCAGCCCCAGCATTTT. Its translation: CASGSPRPGGNQPQHF. Variable domain in full (rest from reference TRBV12-5 and TRBJ1-5): DARVTQTPRHKVTEMGQEVTMRCQPILGHNTVFWYRQTMMQGLELLAYFRNRAPLDDSGMPKDRFSAEMPDATLATLKIQPSEPRDSAVYFCASGSPRPGGNQPQHFGDGTRLSIL.

Many counts were recorded for this clonotype. This chain connects TRBV12-3 or TRBV12-4 to TRBJ2-3; the D gene is possibly TRBD2 (5 bases). CDR3 length: 14 residues. V was shortened by 11 bases and J by 2 bases, with 17 bases between the two germline ends. CDR3 protein: CAGERAENTDTQYF. CDR3 DNA: TGTGCCGGCGAGCGAGCGGAGAACACAGATACGCAGTATTTT.

This clonotype has only a few counts. CDR3 in DNA: TGTGCCAGCAGCTCCGGGACAGGGGGCAATGAGCAGTTCTTC. Its protein product is CASSSGTGGNEQFF. The chain employs TRBV11-2 and TRBJ2-1, with TRBD1 matching over 11 bases. Germline V gene data show CDR1 as SGHAT and CDR2 as FQNNGV. The CDR3 spans 14 residues. The trim removed 4 bases at V and 6 bases at J, leaving 2 bases unmatched.

Only a few counts were recorded for this clonotype. The CDR3: CAISQDANYGYTF. The CDR3 DNA sequence: TGTGCCATCTCCCAGGACGCCAACTATGGCTACACCTTC. The chain uses TRBV10-3 and TRBJ1-2, with D hard to call. This CDR3 has 13 residues. Germline values: CDR1 ENHRY, CDR2 SYGVKD. V was clipped by 8 bases and J by 2 bases, with 12 bases between them.

The chain carries TRBV6-5 and TRBJ1-6; D may be TRBD1 (5 bases). The V end lost 6 bases, the J end lost 0 bases, and 9 bases lay between the germline ends. This CDR3 has 15 residues. CDR1 and CDR2 (germline): MNHEY, SVGAGI. For the CDR3, the DNA is TGTGCCAGCAGAAGACAGAGCTCCTATAATTCACCCCTCCACTTT. It codes for CASRRQSSYNSPLHF.

The chain recombines TRBV2 with TRBJ2-2; possibly TRBD1 or TRBD2 for D (6 bases each). This CDR3 has 15 residues. From germline, CDR1 is SNHLY and CDR2 FYNNEI. The ends were cut back, 5 bases at V and 3 bases at J, with 13 bases in the middle. CDR3 DNA sequence: TGTGCCAGCAGTCGGAGGGGGACTTACACCGGGGAGCTGTTTTTT. Amino acid sequence: CASSRRGTYTGELFF. Drawing the rest from reference TRBV2 and TRBJ2-2, the complete variable domain is EPEVTQTPSHQVTQMGQEVILRCVPISNHLYFYWYRQILGQKVEFLVSFYNNEISEKSEIFDDQFSVERPDGSNFTLKIRSTKLEDSAMYFCASSRRGTYTGELFFGEGSRLTVL.

The chain recombines TRBV29-1 with TRBJ2-7; D might be TRBD2 (6 bases). Trimming took 2 bases from V and 2 from J, leaving 13 bases between them. CDR3 size: 14 residues. From germline, CDR1 is SQVTM and CDR2 ANQGSEA. CDR3 DNA sequence: TGCAGCGTTGAAACGCGGGACGGTGCCTACGAGCAGTACTTC. It specifies CSVETRDGAYEQYF.

This clonotype has a handful of counts. The chain employs TRBV7-2 and TRBJ1-5; no reliable D call. V lost 3 bases, J lost 0 bases, and 3 bases lay in between. The germline V gene has CDR1 SGHTA and CDR2 FQGNSA. This CDR3 is 13 amino acids long. The CDR3 DNA is TGTGCCAGCAGCTTGGTTAGCAATCAGCCCCAGCATTTT. Protein: CASSLVSNQPQHF.

In this sample, this clonotype turned up a few times. The gene calls are TRBV5-1 and TRBJ1-1; a possible D gene is TRBD1 (6 bases). Trimming took off 0 bases at V and 1 base at J, with 10 bases between the two ends. CDR3 length: 15 amino acids. Germline assignment: CDR1 SGHRS and CDR2 YFSETQ. CDR3 region: CASSLDRAGNTEAFF. The DNA for the CDR3 is TGCGCCAGCAGCTTGGACAGGGCGGGGAACACTGAAGCTTTCTTT.

Many counts were recorded for this clonotype. The chain is built from TRBV12-3 or TRBV12-4 and TRBJ2-5, with D possibly being TRBD1 (6 bases). V dropped 5 bases and J dropped 1 base, with 14 bases sitting between them. The CDR3 loop spans 15 amino acids. CDR3 residues: CASSPADRSQETQYF. The CDR3 nucleotides read TGTGCCAGCAGTCCCGCGGACAGATCCCAAGAGACCCAGTACTTC.

This clonotype came up a few times. J is TRBJ1-1 and V is TRBV4-1; D uncertain. This CDR3 is 13 amino acids long. Germline V gene sequence: CDR1 MGHRA, CDR2 YSYEKL. Trimming pared 1 base from V and 6 bases from J, leaving 9 bases between. CDR3 coding DNA: TGCGCCAGCAGCCAAGGCCACCGGGCTGAAGCTTTCTTT. Translation: CASSQGHRAEAFF.

The chain has TRBV7-9 and TRBJ2-5, with 13 bases lining up with TRBD2. Germline CDR1 reads SEHNR; CDR2 reads FQNEAQ (reference sequence). The ends lost 5 bases at V and 4 bases at J; junction bases unmatched: 7. CDR3 length: 16 residues. CDR3 in amino acids: CASSRPGLAGAETQYF. The CDR3 DNA reads TGTGCCAGCAGCCGCCCTGGACTAGCGGGAGCAGAGACCCAGTACTTC.

The CDR3 reads CASSYSVSYTDTQYF. The DNA of the CDR3 is TGTGCCAGCAGTTACTCGGTCAGCTACACAGATACGCAGTATTTT. V is TRBV6-5 and J is TRBJ2-3; D call uncertain. The germline V and J ends were trimmed by 0 bases and 2 bases, with 9 bases remaining between them. The CDR3 is made up of 15 amino acids. Germline CDR1 and CDR2: MNHEY and SVGAGI.

Only a few counts were recorded for this clonotype. This chain joins TRBV7-3 and TRBJ1-5; D uncertain. Germline V gene sequence: CDR1 SGHTA, CDR2 FQGTGA. The CDR3 runs 11 residues. V was cut by 5 bases and J by 6 bases, with 5 bases left in between. The CDR3 is CASSHSQPQHF. The CDR3 DNA reads as TGTGCCAGCAGCCACAGTCAGCCCCAGCATTTT.

There are many counts of this clonotype. The chain combines TRBV3-1 with TRBJ2-3; 8 bases map to TRBD1. V trimming: 8 bases; J trimming: 1 base; junction bases outside the gene matches: 2. The V gene's germline CDR1 is LGHDT and CDR2 YNNKEL (reference sequence). There are 13 residues in the CDR3. DNA of the CDR3: TGTGCCAGCCGGACAGGGCGCACAGATACGCAGTATTTT. Residues: CASRTGRTDTQYF.

This clonotype was counted a single time. V usage is TRBV7-2 and J usage is TRBJ2-1, with 8 bases that match TRBD2. The V gene end was trimmed by 0 bases and the J gene end by 4 bases; junction bases not matched to a gene: 8. This CDR3 spans 17 amino acids. Germline CDR1 SGHTA, CDR2 FQGNSA. CDR3 DNA: TGTGCCAGCAGCTTAGCTTTCTCGGGGGGGCTTTACAATGAGCAGTTCTTC. Protein sequence: CASSLAFSGGLYNEQFF.

The chain recombines TRBV25-1 with TRBJ2-1, with D perhaps matching TRBD2 (5 bases). Germline V gene data show CDR1 as MGHDK and CDR2 as SYGVNS. CDR3 length: 15 amino acids. The ends were cut back, 3 bases at V and 5 bases at J, with 14 bases in the middle. CDR3 in DNA: TGTGCCAGCAGTGATGCGGGCCCGACTAACAATGAGCAGTTCTTC. Protein sequence: CASSDAGPTNNEQFF. Based on the CDR3 plus reference TRBV25-1 and TRBJ2-1, the full variable domain is EADIYQTPRYLVIGTGKKITLECSQTMGHDKMYWYQQDPGMELHLIHYSYGVNSTEKGDLSSESTVSRIRTEHFPLTLESARPSHTSQYLCASSDAGPTNNEQFFGPGTRLTVL.

Many counts were recorded for this clonotype. The chain couples TRBV6-5 to TRBJ1-3; 8 nucleotides agree with TRBD1. This CDR3 has 14 residues. The V and J ends lost 4 bases and 2 bases, in that order; junction bases with no gene match: 1. Germline CDR1 MNHEY, CDR2 SVGAGI. DNA for the CDR3: TGTGCCAGCAGTTCGACAGGGGCTGGAAACACCATATATTTT. Protein sequence: CASSSTGAGNTIYF.

This clonotype was picked up many times. This rearrangement joins TRBV6-1 to TRBJ2-1; D ambiguous. Per germline, CDR1 MNHNS and CDR2 SASEGT. V was pared by 6 bases and J by 2 bases, with 5 bases between. The CDR3 length is 12 residues. The CDR3 here is CASSLTYNEQFF. In DNA form, the CDR3 reads TGTGCCAGCAGCCTAACCTACAATGAGCAGTTCTTC.

This clonotype was observed at least ten times. The gene calls are TRBV5-1 and TRBJ1-2, with a possible D match to TRBD1 (6 bases). Germline V gene lookup returns CDR1 SGHRS and CDR2 YFSETQ. V shed 4 bases and J shed 2 bases, with 12 bases lying between them. The CDR3 runs 14 residues. This CDR3 reads CASSVGTKNYGYTF. The CDR3, as DNA: TGCGCCAGCAGCGTTGGGACAAAAAACTATGGCTACACCTTC.

This clonotype was picked up a small number of times. In DNA form, the CDR3 reads TGTGCCAGCAGCGTGGAAGGGACTAGACCACACTACGAGCAGTACTTC. It is translated as CASSVEGTRPHYEQYF. The rearrangement joins TRBV9 to TRBJ2-7, with 8 nucleotides matching TRBD2. The V gene's germline CDR1 is SGDLS and CDR2 YYNGEE. V lost 2 bases, J lost 3 bases, and 10 bases stayed unmatched. The CDR3 runs 16 residues.

The chain employs TRBV7-6 and TRBJ2-2; 8 positions match TRBD1. J lost 5 bases, V lost 5 bases, and 7 bases had no gene match. From germline, CDR1 is SGHVS and CDR2 FNYEAQ. CDR3 length equals 15 residues. The CDR3 sequence is CASSNRQGRTGELFF. In DNA, the CDR3 is TGTGCCAGCAGCAATAGACAGGGGAGGACCGGGGAGCTGTTTTTT.

This clonotype was recorded many times. The chain uses TRBV20-1 and TRBJ1-4, with TRBD1 matching 9 bases. The ends lost 2 bases at V and 8 bases at J; junction bases unmatched: 6. This CDR3 is built from 14 residues. Germline V gives CDR1 DFQATT, CDR2 SNEGSKA (reference sequence). This chain's CDR3 is CSARKGQGGEKLFF. The DNA for the CDR3 is TGCAGTGCTAGAAAGGGACAGGGTGGAGAAAAACTGTTTTTT.

This clonotype was counted a few times. V is TRBV5-1 and J is TRBJ1-2, with D hard to call. The CDR3 consists of 13 residues. Between the trimmed V and J ends, which lost 0 bases and 3 bases, there was a span of 6 bases. Germline CDR1 reads SGHRS; CDR2 reads YFSETQ. The CDR3 is CASSLDGDYGYTF. DNA of the CDR3: TGCGCCAGCAGCTTGGACGGGGACTATGGCTACACCTTC.

This clonotype has a handful of counts. This chain connects TRBV15 to TRBJ2-3; D is unclear. The CDR3 sequence is 16 residues long. CDR1 LNHNV and CDR2 YYDKDF come from the germline V gene (reference sequence). V gave up 0 bases and J gave up 2 bases, with 12 bases separating them. The CDR3 sequence is CATSRDRPSYTDTQYF. In DNA, the CDR3 is TGTGCCACCAGCAGAGATCGGCCCTCCTACACAGATACGCAGTATTTT.

The J gene is TRBJ2-5, the V gene TRBV13, with 9 bases aligning to TRBD2. The germline V gene encodes CDR1 PRHDT and CDR2 FYEKMQ (reference sequence). The trim removed 0 bases at V and 1 base at J, leaving 3 bases unmatched. CDR3 length equals 16 residues. The chain's CDR3 is CASSLGSSGAQETQYF. DNA of the CDR3: TGTGCCAGCAGCTTAGGGTCTAGCGGGGCCCAAGAGACCCAGTACTTC.

This clonotype came up a few times. The CDR3 region is CSARDGREGSYNEQFF. CDR3 DNA: TGCAGTGCTAGAGATGGGCGGGAGGGGTCCTACAATGAGCAGTTCTTC. The J gene is TRBJ2-1, the V gene TRBV20-1; 9 bases are a match to TRBD2. With V trimmed by 0 bases and J by 1 base, 4 bases remained unmatched. CDR1 and CDR2 from the germline V gene are DFQATT and SNEGSKA (reference sequence). This CDR3 contains 16 residues.

The V call is TRBV5-1, the J call TRBJ1-3; D unresolved. Germline assignment: CDR1 SGHRS and CDR2 YFSETQ. The CDR3 consists of 15 residues. V was cut by 2 bases and J by 0 bases, with 9 bases left in between. DNA of the CDR3: TGCGCCAGCAGCTTTAACGGCGACTCTGGAAACACCATATATTTT. As protein: CASSFNGDSGNTIYF.